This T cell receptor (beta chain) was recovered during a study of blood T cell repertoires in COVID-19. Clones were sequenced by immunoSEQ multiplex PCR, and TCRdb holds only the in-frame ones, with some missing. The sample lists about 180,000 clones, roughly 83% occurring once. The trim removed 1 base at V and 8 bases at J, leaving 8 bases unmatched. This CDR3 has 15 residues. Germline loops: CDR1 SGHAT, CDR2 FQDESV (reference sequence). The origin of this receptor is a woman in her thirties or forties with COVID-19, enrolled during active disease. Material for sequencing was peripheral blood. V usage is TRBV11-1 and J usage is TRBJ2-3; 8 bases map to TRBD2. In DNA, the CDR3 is TGTGCCAGCAGCTTAGAGTGGCTAGCGGGTAGTACGCAGTATTTT. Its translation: CASSLEWLAGSTQYF. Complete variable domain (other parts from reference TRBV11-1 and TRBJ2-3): EAEVAQSPRYKITEKSQAVAFWCDPISGHATLYWYRQILGQGPELLVQFQDESVVDDSQLPKDRFSAERLKGVDSTLKIQPAELGDSAMYLCASSLEWLAGSTQYFGPGTRLTVL.